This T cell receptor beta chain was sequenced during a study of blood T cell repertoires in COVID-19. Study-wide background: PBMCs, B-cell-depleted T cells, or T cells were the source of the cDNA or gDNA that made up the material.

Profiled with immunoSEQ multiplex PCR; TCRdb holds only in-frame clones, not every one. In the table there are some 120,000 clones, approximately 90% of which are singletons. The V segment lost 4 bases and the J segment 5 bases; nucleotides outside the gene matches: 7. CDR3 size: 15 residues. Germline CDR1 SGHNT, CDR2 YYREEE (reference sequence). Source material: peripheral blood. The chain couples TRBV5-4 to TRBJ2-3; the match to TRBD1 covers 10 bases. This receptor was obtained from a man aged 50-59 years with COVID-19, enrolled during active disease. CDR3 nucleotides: TGTGCCAGCAGCCTTGACAGGGGGCTCATAGATACGCAGTATTTT. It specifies CASSLDRGLIDTQYF.